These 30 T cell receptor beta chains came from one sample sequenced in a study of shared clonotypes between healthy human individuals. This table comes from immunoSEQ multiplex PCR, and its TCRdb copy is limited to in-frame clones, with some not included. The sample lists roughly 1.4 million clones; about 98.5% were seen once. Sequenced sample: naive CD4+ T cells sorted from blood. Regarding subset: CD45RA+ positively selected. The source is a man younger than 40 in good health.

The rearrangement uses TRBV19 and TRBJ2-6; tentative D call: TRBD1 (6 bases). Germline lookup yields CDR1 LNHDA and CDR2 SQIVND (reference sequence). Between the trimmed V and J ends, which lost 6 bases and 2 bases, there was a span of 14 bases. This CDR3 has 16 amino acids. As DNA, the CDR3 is TGTGCCAGTAGGGCTCAGGGGTTGACTGGGGCCAACGTCCTGACTTTC. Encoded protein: CASRAQGLTGANVLTF.

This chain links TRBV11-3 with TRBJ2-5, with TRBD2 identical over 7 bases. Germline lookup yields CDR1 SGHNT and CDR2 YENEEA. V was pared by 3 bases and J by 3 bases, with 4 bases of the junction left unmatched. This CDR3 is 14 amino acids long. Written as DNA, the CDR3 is TGTGCCAGCAGCTTCGGGGGGACGGAAGAGACCCAGTACTTC. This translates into CASSFGGTEETQYF.

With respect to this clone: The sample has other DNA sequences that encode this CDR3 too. The CDR3 nucleotides are TGCGCCAGCAGCTTGCTGGCGCAAGAGACCCAGTACTTC. Its translation: CASSLLAQETQYF. V and J are TRBV5-1 and TRBJ2-5; D gene unclear. The CDR3 consists of 13 residues. V lost 1 base and J 2 bases, leaving 6 bases between the germline ends. Germline values: CDR1 SGHRS, CDR2 YFSETQ.

The CDR3 DNA reads as TGTGCCAGCAGCGTAGTTCGGGGAGTTAACTCCTACAATGAGCAGTTCTTC. It codes for CASSVVRGVNSYNEQFF. The chain joins TRBV9 to TRBJ2-1; a possible D gene is TRBD2 (5 bases). The V gene lost 0 bases and the J gene lost 0 bases, with 13 bases spanning the gap. The germline CDR1 and CDR2 sequences are SGDLS and YYNGEE. The CDR3 loop spans 17 amino acids.

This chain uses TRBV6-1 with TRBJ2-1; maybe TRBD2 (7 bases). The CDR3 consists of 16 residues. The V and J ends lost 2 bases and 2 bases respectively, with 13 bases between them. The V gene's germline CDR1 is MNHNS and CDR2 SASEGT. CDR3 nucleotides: TGTGCCAGCAGTGAATGGGAGGGGGTTGCCTACAATGAGCAGTTCTTC. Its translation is CASSEWEGVAYNEQFF.

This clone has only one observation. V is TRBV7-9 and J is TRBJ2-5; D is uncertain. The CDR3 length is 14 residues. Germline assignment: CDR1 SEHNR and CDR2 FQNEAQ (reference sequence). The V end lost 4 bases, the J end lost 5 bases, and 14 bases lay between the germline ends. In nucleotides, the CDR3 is TGTGCCAGCAGCTCCCTACGGAGCGCCGAGACCCAGTACTTC. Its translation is CASSSLRSAETQYF.

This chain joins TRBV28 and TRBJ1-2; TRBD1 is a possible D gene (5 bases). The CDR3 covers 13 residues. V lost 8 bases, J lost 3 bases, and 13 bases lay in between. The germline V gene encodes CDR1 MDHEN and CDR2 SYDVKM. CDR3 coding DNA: TGTGCCAGCGACTCGGGACGGCACTATGGCTACACCTTC. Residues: CASDSGRHYGYTF.

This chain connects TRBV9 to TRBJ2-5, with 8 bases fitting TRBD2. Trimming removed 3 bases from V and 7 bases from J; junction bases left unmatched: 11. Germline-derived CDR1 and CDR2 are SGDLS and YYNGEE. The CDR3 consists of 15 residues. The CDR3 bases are TGTGCCAGCAGCGGAGGACTAGCCACGAGCGGGACCCAGTACTTC. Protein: CASSGGLATSGTQYF.

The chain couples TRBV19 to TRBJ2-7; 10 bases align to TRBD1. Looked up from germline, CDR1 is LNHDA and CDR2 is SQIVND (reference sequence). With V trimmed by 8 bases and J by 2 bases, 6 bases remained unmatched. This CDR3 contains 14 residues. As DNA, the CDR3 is TGTGCCAGTGGAGGGACAGGGGACGCCTACGAGCAGTACTTC. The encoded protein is CASGGTGDAYEQYF. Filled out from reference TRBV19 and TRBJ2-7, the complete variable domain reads DGGITQSPKYLFRKEGQNVTLSCEQNLNHDAMYWYRQDPGQGLRLIYYSQIVNDFQKGDIAEGYSVSREKKESFPLTVTSAQKNPTAFYLCASGGTGDAYEQYFGPGTRLTVT.

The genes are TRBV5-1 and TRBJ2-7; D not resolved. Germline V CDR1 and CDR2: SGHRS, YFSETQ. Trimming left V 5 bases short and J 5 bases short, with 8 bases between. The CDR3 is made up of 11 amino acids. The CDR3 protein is CASRKFHEQYF. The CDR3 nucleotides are TGCGCCAGCAGAAAATTCCACGAGCAGTACTTC.

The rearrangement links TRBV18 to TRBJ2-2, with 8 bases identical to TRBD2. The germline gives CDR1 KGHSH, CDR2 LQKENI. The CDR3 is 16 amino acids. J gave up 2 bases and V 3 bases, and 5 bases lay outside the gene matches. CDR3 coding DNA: TGTGCCAGCTCACCTCTAGCGGGTGACAACACCGGGGAGCTGTTTTTT. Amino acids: CASSPLAGDNTGELFF.

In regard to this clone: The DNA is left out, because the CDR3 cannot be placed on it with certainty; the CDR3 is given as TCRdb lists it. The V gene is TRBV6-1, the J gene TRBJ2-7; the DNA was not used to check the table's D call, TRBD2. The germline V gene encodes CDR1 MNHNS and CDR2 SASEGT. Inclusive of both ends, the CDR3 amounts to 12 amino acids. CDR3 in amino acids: CASSESWAGGSF.

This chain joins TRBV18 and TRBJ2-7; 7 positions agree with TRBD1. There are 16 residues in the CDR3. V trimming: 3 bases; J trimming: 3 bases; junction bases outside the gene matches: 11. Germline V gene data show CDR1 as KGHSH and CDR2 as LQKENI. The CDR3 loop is CASSPSIDRAVYEQYF. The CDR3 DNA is TGTGCCAGCTCACCTAGTATTGACAGGGCGGTCTACGAGCAGTACTTC.

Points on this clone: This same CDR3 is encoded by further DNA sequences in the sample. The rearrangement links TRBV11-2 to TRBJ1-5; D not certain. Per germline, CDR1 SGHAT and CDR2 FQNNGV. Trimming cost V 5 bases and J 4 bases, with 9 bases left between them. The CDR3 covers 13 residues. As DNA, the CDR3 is TGTGCCAGCAGCCGCGATGGGAATCAGCCCCAGCATTTT. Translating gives CASSRDGNQPQHF.

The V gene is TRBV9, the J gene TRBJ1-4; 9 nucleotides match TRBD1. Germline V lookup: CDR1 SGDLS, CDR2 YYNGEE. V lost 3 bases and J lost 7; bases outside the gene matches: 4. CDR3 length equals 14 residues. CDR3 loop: CASSARDRAEKLFF. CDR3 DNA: TGTGCCAGCAGCGCCCGGGACAGGGCTGAAAAACTGTTTTTT.

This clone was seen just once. As DNA, the CDR3 is TGTGCCAGCAAAGAGGGACTAGCGGGAGAAGTGCAGTACTTC. This codes for CASKEGLAGEVQYF. V usage is TRBV9 and J usage is TRBJ2-7; 14 bases map to TRBD2. J lost 9 bases, V lost 6 bases, and 8 bases had no gene match. The germline gives CDR1 SGDLS, CDR2 YYNGEE. This CDR3 is built from 14 residues.

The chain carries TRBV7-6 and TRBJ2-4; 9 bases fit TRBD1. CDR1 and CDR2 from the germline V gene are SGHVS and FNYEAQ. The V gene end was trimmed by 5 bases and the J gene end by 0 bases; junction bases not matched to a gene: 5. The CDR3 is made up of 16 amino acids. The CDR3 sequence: CASSPGQGLAKNIQYF. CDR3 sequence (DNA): TGTGCCAGCAGCCCGGGACAGGGTCTAGCCAAAAACATTCAGTACTTC.

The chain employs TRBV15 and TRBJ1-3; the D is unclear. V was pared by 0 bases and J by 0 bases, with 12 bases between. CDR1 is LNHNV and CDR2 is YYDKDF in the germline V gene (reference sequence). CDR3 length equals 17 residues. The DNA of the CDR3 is TGTGCCACCAGCAGAGACCCACTCCTTAGCTCTGGAAACACCATATATTTT. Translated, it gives CATSRDPLLSSGNTIYF.

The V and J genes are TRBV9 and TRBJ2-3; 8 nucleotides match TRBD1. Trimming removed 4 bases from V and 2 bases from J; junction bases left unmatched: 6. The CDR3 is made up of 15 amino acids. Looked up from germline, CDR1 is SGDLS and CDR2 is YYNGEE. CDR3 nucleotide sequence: TGTGCCAGCAGCTCCCGACAGGGGAACACAGATACGCAGTATTTT. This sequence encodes CASSSRQGNTDTQYF.

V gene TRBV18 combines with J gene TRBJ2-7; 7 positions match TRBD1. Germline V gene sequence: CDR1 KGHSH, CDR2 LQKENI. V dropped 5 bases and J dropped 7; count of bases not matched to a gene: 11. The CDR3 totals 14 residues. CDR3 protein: CASSSSSGQAEQYF. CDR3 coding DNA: TGTGCCAGCTCATCAAGCTCAGGACAGGCTGAGCAGTACTTC.

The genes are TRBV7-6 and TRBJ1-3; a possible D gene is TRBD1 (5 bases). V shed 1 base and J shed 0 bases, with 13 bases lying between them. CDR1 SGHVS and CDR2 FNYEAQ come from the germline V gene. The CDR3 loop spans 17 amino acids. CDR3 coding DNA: TGTGCCAGCAGCTTAGGGGTAGCCCAGGGCTCTGGAAACACCATATATTTT. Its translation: CASSLGVAQGSGNTIYF.

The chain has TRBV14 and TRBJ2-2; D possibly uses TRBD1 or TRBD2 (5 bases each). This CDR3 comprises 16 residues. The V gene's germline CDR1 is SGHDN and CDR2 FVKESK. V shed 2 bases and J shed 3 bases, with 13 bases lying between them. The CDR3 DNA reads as TGTGCCAGCAGCCAAAGGGCAGGGACGCACACCGGGGAGCTGTTTTTT. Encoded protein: CASSQRAGTHTGELFF.

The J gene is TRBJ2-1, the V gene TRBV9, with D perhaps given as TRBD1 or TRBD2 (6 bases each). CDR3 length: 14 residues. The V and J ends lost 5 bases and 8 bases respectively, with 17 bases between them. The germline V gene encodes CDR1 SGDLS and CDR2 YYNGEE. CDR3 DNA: TGTGCCAGCAGTCCGAGGGGGGAGGTGTATGAGCAGTTCTTC. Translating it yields CASSPRGEVYEQFF.

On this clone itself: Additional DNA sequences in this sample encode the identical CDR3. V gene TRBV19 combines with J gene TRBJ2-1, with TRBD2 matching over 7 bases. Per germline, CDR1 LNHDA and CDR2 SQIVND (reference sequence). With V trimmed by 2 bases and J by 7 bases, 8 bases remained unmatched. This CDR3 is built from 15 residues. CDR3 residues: CASSIIGGRGNEQFF. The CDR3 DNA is TGTGCCAGTAGTATAATTGGCGGGAGAGGAAATGAGCAGTTCTTC. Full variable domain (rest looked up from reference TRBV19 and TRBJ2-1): DGGITQSPKYLFRKEGQNVTLSCEQNLNHDAMYWYRQDPGQGLRLIYYSQIVNDFQKGDIAEGYSVSREKKESFPLTVTSAQKNPTAFYLCASSIIGGRGNEQFFGPGTRLTVL.

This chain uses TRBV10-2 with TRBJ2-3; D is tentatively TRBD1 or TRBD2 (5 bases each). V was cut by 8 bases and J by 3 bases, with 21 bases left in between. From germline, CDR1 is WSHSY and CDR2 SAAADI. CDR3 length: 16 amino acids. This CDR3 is CASFALGGTGTDTQYF. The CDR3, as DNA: TGCGCCAGCTTCGCCCTCGGTGGGACGGGAACAGATACGCAGTATTTT.

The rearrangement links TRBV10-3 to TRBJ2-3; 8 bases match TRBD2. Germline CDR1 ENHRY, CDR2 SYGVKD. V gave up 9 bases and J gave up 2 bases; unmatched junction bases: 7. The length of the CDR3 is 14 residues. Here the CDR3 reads CAIRQAGVTDTQYF. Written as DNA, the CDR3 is TGTGCCATTCGGCAAGCGGGAGTCACAGATACGCAGTATTTT.

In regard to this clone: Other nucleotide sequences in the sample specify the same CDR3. The CDR3 DNA reads TGTGCCAGCAGTGATACCCAGGGGGCCCAAGAGACCCAGTACTTC. Translating gives CASSDTQGAQETQYF. This chain uses TRBV25-1 with TRBJ2-5, with TRBD1 matching over 8 bases. The trim removed 3 bases at V and 1 base at J, leaving 4 bases unmatched. This CDR3 region has 15 residues. Germline CDR1 MGHDK, CDR2 SYGVNS.

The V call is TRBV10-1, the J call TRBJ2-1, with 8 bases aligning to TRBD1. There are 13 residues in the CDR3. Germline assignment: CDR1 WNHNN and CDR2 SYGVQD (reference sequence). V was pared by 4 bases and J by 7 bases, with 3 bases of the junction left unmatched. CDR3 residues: CASSGTGRNEQFF. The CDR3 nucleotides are TGCGCCAGCAGTGGGACAGGGAGGAATGAGCAGTTCTTC.

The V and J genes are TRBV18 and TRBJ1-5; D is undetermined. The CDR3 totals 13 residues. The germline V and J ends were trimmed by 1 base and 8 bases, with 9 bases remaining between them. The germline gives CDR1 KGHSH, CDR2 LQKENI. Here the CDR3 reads CASSPQGFKPQHF. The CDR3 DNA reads TGTGCCAGCTCACCACAGGGCTTTAAGCCCCAGCATTTT. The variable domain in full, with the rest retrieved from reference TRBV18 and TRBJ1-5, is NAGVMQNPRHLVRRRGQEARLRCSPMKGHSHVYWYRQLPEEGLKFMVYLQKENIIDESGMPKERFSAEFPKEGPSILRIQQVVRGDSAAYFCASSPQGFKPQHFGDGTRLSIL.

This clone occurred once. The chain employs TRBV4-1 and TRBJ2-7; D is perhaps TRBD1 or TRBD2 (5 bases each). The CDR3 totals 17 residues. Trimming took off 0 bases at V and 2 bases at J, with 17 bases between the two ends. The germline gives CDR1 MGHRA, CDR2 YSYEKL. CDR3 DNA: TGCGCCAGCAGCCAAGATTTCCCCGGGACGAACACCTACGAGCAGTACTTC. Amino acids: CASSQDFPGTNTYEQYF.